The entry below gives a single T cell receptor (beta chain) sequence along with its context. Deletions cut 2 bases from V and 3 bases from J, with 14 bases between. CDR1 is MDHEN, CDR2 SYDVKM, per germline. CDR3 length equals 15 residues. This specimen comes from a study of blood T cell repertoires in COVID-19. Study information: The samples span acute and convalescent COVID-19 from the United States, Italy and Spain.

Everyone who took part was roughly 18 to 89 years old, and they came from about two dozen US areas. Repertoires were generated with immunoSEQ multiplex PCR, while TCRdb's copy carries only in-frame clones and drops some. In the table there are under 300,000 clones, about 88% of which are singletons. V is TRBV28 and J is TRBJ2-7; D unclear. This TCR was recovered from a woman in her forties or fifties who had recovered from COVID-19. Sequences were obtained from PBMCs or T cells enriched from blood (not recorded which). CDR3 nucleotide sequence: TGTGCCAGCAGTTTAGTCGGCCGGAGAGGCTACGAGCAGTACTTC. This encodes CASSLVGRRGYEQYF.